Listed below are T cell receptor beta chains from one sample, sequenced in a study of T cell changes during pregnancy in multiple sclerosis. The data were produced by immunoSEQ multiplex PCR, yet TCRdb's version contains in-frame clones alone and is incomplete. Of under 110,000 clones detected, under 95% appear once; the ten largest clones hold 1.5% to 2%. This material consisted of peripheral blood, taken after pregnancy. The receptors stem from a female donor with multiple sclerosis, enrolled in a pregnancy study. Both conserved end residues are part of each CDR3. Fields, in order: J gene, D gene, clone size, V gene, CDR3 protein, CDR3 DNA. D genes are given only for firm matches. A row's size may be missing; if present it is once, few, many or a size class.

TRBJ2-7	TRBD2	NA	TRBV2	CASSPGTTPYEQYF	TGTGCCAGCAGCCCCGGGACTACCCCGTACGAGCAGTACTTC
TRBJ2-3	NA	NA	TRBV5-1	CASNRAGQSTDTQYF	TGCGCCAGCAATCGGGCGGGACAGAGCACAGATACGCAGTATTTT
TRBJ2-5	NA	once	TRBV19	CASSINNQETQYF	TGTGCCAGTAGTATTAACAATCAAGAGACCCAGTACTTC
TRBJ1-1	TRBD1	NA	TRBV30	CAWSTTGTANTEAFF	TGTGCCTGGAGTACAACCGGGACAGCAAACACTGAAGCTTTCTTT
TRBJ1-6	NA	NA	TRBV30	CAWSWRRGNSPLHF	TGTGCCTGGAGTTGGAGGCGAGGCAATTCACCCCTCCACTTT
TRBJ2-7	NA	NA	TRBV11-2	CASSVGQNYEQYF	TGTGCCAGCAGCGTCGGACAGAACTACGAGCAGTACTTC
TRBJ2-2	TRBD1	NA	TRBV2	CASSYRGRNTGELFF	TGTGCCAGCAGTTACAGGGGACGGAACACCGGGGAGCTGTTTTTT
TRBJ2-2	NA	NA	TRBV27	CASSLVWGGGGELFF	TGTGCCAGCAGTTTGGTTTGGGGGGGCGGCGGGGAGCTGTTTTTT
TRBJ1-1	TRBD1	NA	TRBV5-1	CASSGLTGGGTEAFF	TGCGCCAGCAGCGGGCTTACAGGGGGAGGCACTGAAGCTTTCTTT
TRBJ2-3	NA	NA	TRBV28	CASSFDDFTDTQYF	TGTGCCAGCAGTTTCGACGACTTCACAGATACGCAGTATTTT
TRBJ1-2	TRBD1	NA	TRBV6-5	CASSYSAGGNYGYTF	TGTGCCAGCAGTTACTCGGCAGGGGGTAACTATGGCTACACCTTC
TRBJ1-2	NA	NA	TRBV5-6	CASSLGRRGFGGYTF	TGTGCCAGCAGCTTGGGGCGTCGGGGGTTTGGTGGCTACACCTTC
TRBJ1-1	NA	NA	TRBV21-1	CASTLGRANTEAFF	TGTGCCAGCACCCTCGGCAGGGCGAACACTGAAGCTTTCTTT
TRBJ1-6	NA	NA	TRBV30	CAWSLAVNSPLHF	TGTGCCTGGAGTCTGGCGGTTAATTCACCCCTCCACTTT
TRBJ2-1	TRBD1	few	TRBV9	CASSLGQGNEQFF	TGTGCCAGCAGCCTGGGACAGGGTAATGAGCAGTTCTTC
TRBJ1-2	NA	NA	TRBV20-1	CSAPSTSGYTF	TGCAGTGCCCCTTCGACATCTGGCTACACCTTC
TRBJ1-5	NA	NA	TRBV30	CAWSRRENQPQHF	TGTGCCTGGAGTCGTAGGGAGAATCAGCCCCAGCATTTT
TRBJ2-1	NA	NA	TRBV5-4	CASSAPGRGAHNEQFF	TGTGCCAGCAGCGCCCCTGGGCGGGGAGCACACAATGAGCAGTTCTTC
TRBJ2-5	TRBD1	NA	TRBV7-7	CASSSQSGGIPETQYF	TGTGCCAGCAGCTCACAATCAGGGGGTATCCCAGAGACCCAGTACTTC
TRBJ1-2	NA	NA	TRBV5-4	CASSLIQGRYGYTF	TGTGCCAGCAGCTTAATCCAGGGTCGATATGGCTACACCTTC
TRBJ2-1	TRBD2	NA	TRBV28	CASSRTLTSGRTEQFF	TGTGCCAGCAGCCGAACCCTCACTAGCGGGAGGACTGAGCAGTTCTTC
TRBJ2-1	TRBD1	NA	TRBV6-6	CASSYGTGAYNEQFF	TGTGCCAGCAGTTACGGTACAGGGGCCTACAATGAGCAGTTCTTC
TRBJ2-3	NA	NA	TRBV7-2	CASSLEGRPTGTDTQYF	TGTGCCAGCAGCTTAGAAGGAAGGCCAACAGGAACAGATACGCAGTATTTT
TRBJ2-1	TRBD2	NA	TRBV7-3	CASSLDGAVGLKFF	TGTGCCAGCAGCTTAGACGGCGCAGTGGGACTAAAGTTCTTC
TRBJ2-1	TRBD2	NA	TRBV7-3	CASSLIGGGYNEQFF	TGTGCCAGCAGCTTAATTGGGGGGGGCTACAATGAGCAGTTCTTC
TRBJ2-7	TRBD2	NA	TRBV2	CASSELAGSSEQYF	TGTGCCAGCAGTGAACTAGCGGGAAGTAGCGAGCAGTACTTC
TRBJ2-4	NA	once	TRBV5-1	CASSLPRDNKNIQYF	TGCGCCAGCAGCTTGCCCCGGGACAACAAAAACATTCAGTACTTC
TRBJ2-1	NA	NA	TRBV6-1	CASSEARSGVGEQFF	TGTGCCAGCAGTGAAGCGCGATCAGGGGTGGGTGAGCAGTTCTTC
TRBJ1-1	TRBD1	NA	TRBV18	CASSRQGAKTAFF	TGTGCCAGCTCACGTCAGGGGGCTAAGACGGCTTTCTTT
TRBJ2-4	NA	NA	TRBV2	CASKSPGENIQYF	TGTGCCAGCAAAAGTCCCGGAGAGAACATTCAGTACTTC
TRBJ2-5	NA	NA	TRBV6-5	CASGTGSVGETQYF	TGTGCCAGCGGAACAGGGTCCGTCGGAGAGACCCAGTACTTC
TRBJ2-2	TRBD2	NA	TRBV7-2	CASSPSGRGGIGELFF	TGTGCCAGCAGCCCCTCGGGGCGGGGGGGGATCGGGGAGCTGTTTTTT
TRBJ2-7	TRBD2	NA	TRBV5-4	CASSLTAGGLTYEQYF	TGTGCCAGCAGCTTGACGGCGGGGGGCCTAACCTACGAGCAGTACTTC